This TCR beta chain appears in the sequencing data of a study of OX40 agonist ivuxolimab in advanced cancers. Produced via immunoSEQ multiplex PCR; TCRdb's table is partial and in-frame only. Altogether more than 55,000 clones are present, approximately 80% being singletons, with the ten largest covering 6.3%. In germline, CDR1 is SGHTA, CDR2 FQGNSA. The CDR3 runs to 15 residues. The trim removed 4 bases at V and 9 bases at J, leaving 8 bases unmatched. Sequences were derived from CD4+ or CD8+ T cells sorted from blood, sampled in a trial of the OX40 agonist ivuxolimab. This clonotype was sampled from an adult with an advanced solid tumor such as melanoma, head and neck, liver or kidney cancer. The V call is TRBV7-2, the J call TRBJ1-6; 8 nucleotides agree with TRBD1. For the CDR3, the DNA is TGTGCCAGCAGCTCTAGGACAGGGTTTAGTTCACCCCTCCACTTT. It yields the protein CASSSRTGFSSPLHF.